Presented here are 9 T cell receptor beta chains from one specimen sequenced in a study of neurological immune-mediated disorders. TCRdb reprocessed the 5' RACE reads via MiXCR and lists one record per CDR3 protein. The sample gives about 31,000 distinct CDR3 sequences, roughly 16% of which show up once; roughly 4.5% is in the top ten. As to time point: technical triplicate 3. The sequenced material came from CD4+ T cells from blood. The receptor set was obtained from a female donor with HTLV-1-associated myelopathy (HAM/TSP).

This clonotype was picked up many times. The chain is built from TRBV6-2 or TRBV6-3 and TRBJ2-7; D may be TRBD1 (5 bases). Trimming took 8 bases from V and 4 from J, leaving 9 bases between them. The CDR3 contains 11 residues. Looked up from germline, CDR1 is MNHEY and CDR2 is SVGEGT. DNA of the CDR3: TGTGCCAGCTCAGGGTTTTACGAGCAGTACTTC. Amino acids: CASSGFYEQYF.

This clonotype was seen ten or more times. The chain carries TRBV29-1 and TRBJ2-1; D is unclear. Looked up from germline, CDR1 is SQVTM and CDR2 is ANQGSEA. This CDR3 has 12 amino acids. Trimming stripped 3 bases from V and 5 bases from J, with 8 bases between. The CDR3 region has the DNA TGCAGCGTTGATGGGTACAACAATGAGCAGTTCTTC. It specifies CSVDGYNNEQFF.

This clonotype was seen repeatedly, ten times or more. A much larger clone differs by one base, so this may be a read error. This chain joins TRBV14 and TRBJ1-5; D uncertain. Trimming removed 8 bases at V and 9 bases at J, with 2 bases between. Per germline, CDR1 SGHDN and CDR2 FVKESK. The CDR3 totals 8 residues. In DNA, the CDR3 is TGTGCCAGCGCGCCCCAGCATTTT. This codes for CASAPQHF.

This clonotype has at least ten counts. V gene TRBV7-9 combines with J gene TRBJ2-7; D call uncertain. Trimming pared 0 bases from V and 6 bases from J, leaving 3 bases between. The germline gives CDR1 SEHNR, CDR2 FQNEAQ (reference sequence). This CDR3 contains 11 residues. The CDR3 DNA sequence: TGTGCCAGCAGCTTAGCGGGCGAGCAGTACTTC. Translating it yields CASSLAGEQYF.

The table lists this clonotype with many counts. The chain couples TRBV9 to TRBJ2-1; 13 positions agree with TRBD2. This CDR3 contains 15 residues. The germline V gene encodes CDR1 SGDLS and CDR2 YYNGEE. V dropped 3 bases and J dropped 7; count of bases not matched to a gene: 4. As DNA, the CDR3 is TGTGCCAGCAGCGCCACTAGCGGGGGGGGTAATGAGCAGTTCTTC. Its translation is CASSATSGGGNEQFF. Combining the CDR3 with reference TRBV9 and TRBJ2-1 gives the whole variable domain DSGVTQTPKHLITATGQRVTLRCSPRSGDLSVYWYQQSLDQGLQFLIQYYNGEERAKGNILERFSAQQFPDLHSELNLSSLELGDSALYFCASSATSGGGNEQFFGPGTRLTVL.

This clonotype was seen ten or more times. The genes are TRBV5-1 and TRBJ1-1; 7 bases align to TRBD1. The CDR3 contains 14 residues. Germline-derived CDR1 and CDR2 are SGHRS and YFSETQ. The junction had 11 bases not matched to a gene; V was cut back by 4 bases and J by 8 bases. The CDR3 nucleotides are TGCGCCAGCAGCCTACACGGACAGGAATTCGAAGCTTTCTTT. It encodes CASSLHGQEFEAFF.

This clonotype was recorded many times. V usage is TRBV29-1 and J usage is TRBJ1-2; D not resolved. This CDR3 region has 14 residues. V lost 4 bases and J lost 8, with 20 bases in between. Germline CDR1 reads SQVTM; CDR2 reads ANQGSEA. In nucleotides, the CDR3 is TGCAGCGTTGTAGGAGGGATACATGCGGGGGGCTACACCTTC. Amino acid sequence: CSVVGGIHAGGYTF.

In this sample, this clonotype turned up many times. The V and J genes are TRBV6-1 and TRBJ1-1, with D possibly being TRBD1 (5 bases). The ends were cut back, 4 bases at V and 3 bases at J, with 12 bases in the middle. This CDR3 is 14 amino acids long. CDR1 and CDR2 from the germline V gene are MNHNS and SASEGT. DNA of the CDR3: TGTGCCAGCAGTGCAGACAGTTACTACACTGAAGCTTTCTTT. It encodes CASSADSYYTEAFF.

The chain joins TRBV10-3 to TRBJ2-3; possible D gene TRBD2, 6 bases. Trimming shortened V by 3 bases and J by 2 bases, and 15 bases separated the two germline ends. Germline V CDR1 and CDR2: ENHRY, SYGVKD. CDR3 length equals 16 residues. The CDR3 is CAISDIRERLTDTQYF. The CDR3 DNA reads TGTGCCATCAGTGATATTCGGGAGAGACTCACAGATACGCAGTATTTT.